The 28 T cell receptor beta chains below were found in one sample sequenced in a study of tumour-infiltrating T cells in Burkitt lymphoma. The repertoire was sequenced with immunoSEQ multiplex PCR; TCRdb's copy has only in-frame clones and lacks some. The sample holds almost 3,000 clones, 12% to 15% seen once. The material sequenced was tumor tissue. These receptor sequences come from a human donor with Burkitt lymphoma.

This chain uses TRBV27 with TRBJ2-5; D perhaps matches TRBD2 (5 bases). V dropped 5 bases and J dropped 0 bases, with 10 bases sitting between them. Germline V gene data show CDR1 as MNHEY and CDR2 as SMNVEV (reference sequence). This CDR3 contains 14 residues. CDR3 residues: CASSRRAHQETQYF. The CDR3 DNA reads TGTGCCAGCAGTAGGCGGGCGCACCAAGAGACCCAGTACTTC.

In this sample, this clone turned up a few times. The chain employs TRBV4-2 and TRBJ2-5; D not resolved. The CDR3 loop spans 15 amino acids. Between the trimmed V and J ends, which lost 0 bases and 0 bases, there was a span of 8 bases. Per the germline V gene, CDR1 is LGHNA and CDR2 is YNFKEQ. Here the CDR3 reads CASSQDPGDQETQYF. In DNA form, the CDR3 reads TGTGCCAGCAGCCAAGATCCCGGAGACCAAGAGACCCAGTACTTC.

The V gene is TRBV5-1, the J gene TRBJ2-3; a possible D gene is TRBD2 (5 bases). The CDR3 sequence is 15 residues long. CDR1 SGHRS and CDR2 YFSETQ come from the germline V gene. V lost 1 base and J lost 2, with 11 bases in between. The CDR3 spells CASSLLPSPTDTQYF. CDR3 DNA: TGCGCCAGCAGCTTGCTTCCTAGCCCCACAGATACGCAGTATTTT.

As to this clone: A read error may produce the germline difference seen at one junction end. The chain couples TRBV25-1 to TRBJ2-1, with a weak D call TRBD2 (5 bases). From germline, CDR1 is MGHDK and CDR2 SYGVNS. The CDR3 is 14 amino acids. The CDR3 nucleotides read TGTGCCAGCAGAGCGGTCAGCTCCTACAATGAACAGTTCTTC. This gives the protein CASRAVSSYNEQFF. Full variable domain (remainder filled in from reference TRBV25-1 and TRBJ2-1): EADIYQTPRYLVIGTGKKITLECSQTMGHDKMYWYQQDPGMELHLIHYSYGVNSTEKGDLSSESTVSRIRTEHFPLTLESARPSHTSQYLCASRAVSSYNEQFFGPGTRLTVL.

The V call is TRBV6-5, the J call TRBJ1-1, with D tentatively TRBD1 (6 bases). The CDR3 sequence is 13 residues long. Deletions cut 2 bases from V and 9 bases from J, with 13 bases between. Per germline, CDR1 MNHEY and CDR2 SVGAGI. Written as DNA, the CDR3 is TGTGCCAGCAGTTACAGGGACATAGGGAAAGCTTTCTTT. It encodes CASSYRDIGKAFF.

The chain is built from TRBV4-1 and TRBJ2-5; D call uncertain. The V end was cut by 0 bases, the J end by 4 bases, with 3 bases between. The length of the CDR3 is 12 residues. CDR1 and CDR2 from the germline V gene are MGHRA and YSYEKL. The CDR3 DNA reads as TGCGCCAGCAGCCAAGAAGGAGAGACCCAGTACTTC. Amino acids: CASSQEGETQYF.

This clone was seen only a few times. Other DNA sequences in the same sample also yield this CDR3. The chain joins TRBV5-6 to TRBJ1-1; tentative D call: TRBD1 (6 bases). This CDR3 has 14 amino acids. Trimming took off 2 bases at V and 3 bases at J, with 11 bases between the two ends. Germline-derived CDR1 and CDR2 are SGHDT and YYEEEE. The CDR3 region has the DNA TGTGCCAGCAGCTTACAGGGCCTGTACACTGAAGCTTTCTTT. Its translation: CASSLQGLYTEAFF.

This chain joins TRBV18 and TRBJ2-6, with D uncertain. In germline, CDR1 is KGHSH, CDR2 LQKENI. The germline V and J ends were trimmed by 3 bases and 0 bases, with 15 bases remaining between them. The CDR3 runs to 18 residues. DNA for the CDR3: TGTGCCAGCTCACCGTTGACCCGGTCCCACTCTGGGGCCAACGTCCTGACTTTC. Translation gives CASSPLTRSHSGANVLTF.

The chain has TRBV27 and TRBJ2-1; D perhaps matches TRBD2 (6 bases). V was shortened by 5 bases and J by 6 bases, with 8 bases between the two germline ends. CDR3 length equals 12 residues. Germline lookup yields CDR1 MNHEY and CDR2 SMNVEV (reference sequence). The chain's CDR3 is CASSRDFNEQFF. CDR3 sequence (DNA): TGTGCCAGCAGTCGGGACTTCAATGAGCAGTTCTTC.

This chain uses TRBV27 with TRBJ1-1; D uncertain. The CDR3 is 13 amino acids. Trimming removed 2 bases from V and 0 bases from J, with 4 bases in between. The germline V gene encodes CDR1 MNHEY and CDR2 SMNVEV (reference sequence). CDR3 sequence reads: CASSLLLNTEAFF. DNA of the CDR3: TGTGCCAGCAGTTTACTCCTGAACACTGAAGCTTTCTTT.

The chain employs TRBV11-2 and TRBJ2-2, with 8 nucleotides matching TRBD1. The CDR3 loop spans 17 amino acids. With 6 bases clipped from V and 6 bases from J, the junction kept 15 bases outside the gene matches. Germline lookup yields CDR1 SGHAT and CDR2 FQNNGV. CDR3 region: CASSQGPGGTFAGELFF. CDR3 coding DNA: TGTGCCAGCAGTCAAGGCCCAGGGGGCACTTTTGCCGGGGAGCTGTTTTTT.

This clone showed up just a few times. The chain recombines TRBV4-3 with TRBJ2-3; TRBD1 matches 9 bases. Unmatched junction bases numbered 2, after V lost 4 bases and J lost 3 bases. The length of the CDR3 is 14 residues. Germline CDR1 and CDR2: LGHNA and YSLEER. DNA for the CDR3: TGCGCCAGCAGCCCGGGACAGGGTACAGATACGCAGTATTTT. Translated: CASSPGQGTDTQYF.

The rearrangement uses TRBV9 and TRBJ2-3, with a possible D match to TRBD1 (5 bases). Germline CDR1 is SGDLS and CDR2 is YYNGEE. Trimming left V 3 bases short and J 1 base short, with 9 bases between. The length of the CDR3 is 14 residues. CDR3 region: CASSDPRGTDTQYF. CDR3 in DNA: TGTGCCAGCAGCGACCCCAGGGGCACAGATACGCAGTATTTT.

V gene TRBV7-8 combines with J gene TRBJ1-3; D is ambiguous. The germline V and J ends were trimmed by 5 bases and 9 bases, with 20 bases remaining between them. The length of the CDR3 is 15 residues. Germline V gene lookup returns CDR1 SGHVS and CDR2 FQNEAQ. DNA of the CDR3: TGTGCCAGCAGCCCCCTCGAGGGCGCATCTTCCACCATATATTTT. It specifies CASSPLEGASSTIYF.

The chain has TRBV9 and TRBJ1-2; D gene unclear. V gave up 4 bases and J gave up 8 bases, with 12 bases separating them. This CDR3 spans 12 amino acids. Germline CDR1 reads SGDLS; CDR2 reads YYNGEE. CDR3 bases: TGTGCCAGCAGCCTCTCAGTACGGGGCTACACCTTC. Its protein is CASSLSVRGYTF.

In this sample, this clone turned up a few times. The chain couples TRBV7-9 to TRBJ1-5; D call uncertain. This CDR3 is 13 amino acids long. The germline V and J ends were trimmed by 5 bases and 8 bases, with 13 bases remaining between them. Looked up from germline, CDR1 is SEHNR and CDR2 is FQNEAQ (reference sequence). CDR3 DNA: TGTGCCAGCAGCCCTGACCGGCTGGAGCCCCAGCATTTT. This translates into CASSPDRLEPQHF.

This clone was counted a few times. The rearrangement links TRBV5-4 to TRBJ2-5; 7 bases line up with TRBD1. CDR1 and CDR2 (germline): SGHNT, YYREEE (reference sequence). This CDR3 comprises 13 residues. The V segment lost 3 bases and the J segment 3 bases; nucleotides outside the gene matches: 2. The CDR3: CASSSGTEETQYF. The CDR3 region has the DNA TGTGCCAGCAGCTCCGGGACAGAAGAGACCCAGTACTTC.

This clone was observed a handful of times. The CDR3 loop reads CASSATVAPGMVFF. In nucleotides, the CDR3 is TGTGCCAGCAGCGCCACCGTGGCGCCAGGTATGGTTTTCTTT. The chain is built from TRBV13 and TRBJ1-1; D is undetermined. Germline values: CDR1 PRHDT, CDR2 FYEKMQ (reference sequence). This CDR3 has 14 amino acids. V gave up 5 bases and J gave up 13 bases, with 23 bases separating them. Using reference TRBV13 and TRBJ1-1 for the parts outside the CDR3, the full variable domain is AAGVIQSPRHLIKEKRETATLKCYPIPRHDTVYWYQQGPGQDPQFLISFYEKMQSDKGSIPDRFSAQQFSDYHSELNMSSLELGDSALYFCASSATVAPGMVFFGQGTRLTVV.

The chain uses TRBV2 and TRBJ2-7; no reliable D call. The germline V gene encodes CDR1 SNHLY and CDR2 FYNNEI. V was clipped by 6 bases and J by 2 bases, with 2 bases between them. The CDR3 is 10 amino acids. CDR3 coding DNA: TGTGCCAGCAGGACCTACGAGCAGTACTTC. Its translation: CASRTYEQYF.

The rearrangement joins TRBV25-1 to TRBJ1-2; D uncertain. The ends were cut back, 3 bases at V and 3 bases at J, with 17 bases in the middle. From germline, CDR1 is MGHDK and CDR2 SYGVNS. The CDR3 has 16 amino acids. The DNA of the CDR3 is TGTGCCAGCAGTGATTCGATAGGGCTCGGGGACTATGGCTACACCTTC. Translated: CASSDSIGLGDYGYTF.

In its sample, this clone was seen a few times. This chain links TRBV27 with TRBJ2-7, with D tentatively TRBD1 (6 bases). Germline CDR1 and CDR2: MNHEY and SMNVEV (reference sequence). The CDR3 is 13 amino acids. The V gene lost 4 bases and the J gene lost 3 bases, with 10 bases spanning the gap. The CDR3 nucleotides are TGTGCCAGCAGTTCCTTCAGGGGCTACGAGCAGTACTTC. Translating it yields CASSSFRGYEQYF.

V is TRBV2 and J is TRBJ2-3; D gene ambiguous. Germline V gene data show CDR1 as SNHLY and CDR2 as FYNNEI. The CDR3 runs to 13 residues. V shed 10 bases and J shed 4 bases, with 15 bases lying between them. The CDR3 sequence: CATPAEGPDTQYF. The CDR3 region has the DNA TGTGCCACCCCAGCAGAAGGGCCAGATACGCAGTATTTT.

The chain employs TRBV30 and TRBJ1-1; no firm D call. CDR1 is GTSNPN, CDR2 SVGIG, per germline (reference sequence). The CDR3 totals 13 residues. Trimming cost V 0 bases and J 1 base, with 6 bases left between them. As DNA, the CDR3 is TGTGCCTGGAGTGTAACGCCGAACACTGAAGCTTTCTTT. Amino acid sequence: CAWSVTPNTEAFF.

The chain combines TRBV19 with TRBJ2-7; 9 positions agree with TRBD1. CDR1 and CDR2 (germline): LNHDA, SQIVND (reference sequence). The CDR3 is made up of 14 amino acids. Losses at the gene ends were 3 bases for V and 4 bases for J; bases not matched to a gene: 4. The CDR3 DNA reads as TGTGCCAGTAGTATGTGGGACAGGGATTACGAGCAGTACTTC. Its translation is CASSMWDRDYEQYF.

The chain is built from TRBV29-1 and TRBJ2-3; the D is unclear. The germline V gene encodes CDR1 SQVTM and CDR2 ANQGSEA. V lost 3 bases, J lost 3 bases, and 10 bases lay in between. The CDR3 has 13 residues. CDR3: CSVERTITDTQYF. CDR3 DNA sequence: TGCAGCGTTGAGAGGACGATTACAGATACGCAGTATTTT.

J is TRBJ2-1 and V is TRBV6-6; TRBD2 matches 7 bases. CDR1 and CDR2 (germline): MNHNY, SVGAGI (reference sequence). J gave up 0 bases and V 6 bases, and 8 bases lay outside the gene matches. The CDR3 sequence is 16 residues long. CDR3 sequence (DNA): TGTGCCAGCAGCCGGACTAGTGGGAGCTCCTACAATGAGCAGTTCTTC. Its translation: CASSRTSGSSYNEQFF.

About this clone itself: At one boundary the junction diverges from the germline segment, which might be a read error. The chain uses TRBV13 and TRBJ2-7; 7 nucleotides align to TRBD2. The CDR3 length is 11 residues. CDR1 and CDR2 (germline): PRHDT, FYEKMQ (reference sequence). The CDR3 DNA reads TGTGCCAGCAGCCTACTAGCGCCCCCGCACTTC. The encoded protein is CASSLLAPPHF.

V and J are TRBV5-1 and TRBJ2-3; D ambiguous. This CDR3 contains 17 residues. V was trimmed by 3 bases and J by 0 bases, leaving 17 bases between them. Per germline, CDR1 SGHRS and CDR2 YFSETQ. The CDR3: CASSSRPGLLSTDTQYF. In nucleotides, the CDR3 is TGCGCCAGCAGCTCCCGGCCGGGTCTCCTTAGCACAGATACGCAGTATTTT.